These T cell receptor beta chains were read from a single sample in a study of Ad26.COV2.S vaccination and SARS-CoV-2 variants. Assay: immunoSEQ multiplex PCR; the TCRdb copy retains only in-frame clones and omits some. The table includes hundreds of thousands of clones, roughly 90% detected once. This material consisted of peripheral blood, taken in a trial of Ad26.COV2.S vaccine versus placebo. The source is a person aged 18-65 years who received the Ad26.COV2.S COVID-19 vaccine or a placebo. Both conserved end residues are part of each CDR3. A D gene is named only where the DNA matches it firmly. The size entry is marked missing in some rows and otherwise reads once, few, many or a size class.

>TRBV12-2|NA|NA|TRBJ2-5
TGTGCAAGTCGCTCACTAGCGCCGGGGGCTGAGACCCAGTACTTC
CASRSLAPGAETQYF
>TRBV4-2|NA|NA|TRBJ1-2
TGTGCCAGCAGCCAAGAATATGGCTACACCTTC
CASSQEYGYTF
>TRBV7-8|NA|NA|TRBJ2-6
TGTGCCAGCAGCTCAGGGCATTCACTGGGCTCTGGGGCCAACGTCCTGACTTTC
CASSSGHSLGSGANVLTF
>TRBV3-1/TRBV3-2|NA|NA|TRBJ1-3
TGTGCCAGCAGCGCGACCCGGGGGGCATACGGAAACACCATATATTTT
CASSATRGAYGNTIYF
>TRBV19|NA|NA|TRBJ1-1
TGTGCCAGTAGTATCAACCTGAACACTGAAGCTTTCTTT
CASSINLNTEAFF
>TRBV18|few|NA|TRBJ1-5
TGTGCCAGCTCACCAGGGGAAAATCAGCCCCAGCATTTT
CASSPGENQPQHF
>TRBV5-1|NA|NA|TRBJ1-5
TGCGCCAGCAGCTTGGCGGGTCAGTCCAATCAGCCCCAGCATTTT
CASSLAGQSNQPQHF
>TRBV4-3|few|TRBD1|TRBJ2-3
TGCGCCAGCAGCCAAGACGGACCCCGGACAGGGGCCAACCGGGGAGATACGCAGTATTTT
CASSQDGPRTGANRGDTQYF
>TRBV12-3/TRBV12-4|NA|TRBD2|TRBJ2-7
TGTGCCAGCAGGCTAGCGGGGGGGAGCGAGCAGTACTTC
CASRLAGGSEQYF
>TRBV19|NA|NA|TRBJ2-7
TGTGCCAGTAGTATTGGCAGACTTTCCTACGAGCAGTACTTC
CASSIGRLSYEQYF
>TRBV7-6|few|NA|TRBJ1-2
TGTGCCAGCAGCCACGACAGTTTCTATGGCTACACCTTC
CASSHDSFYGYTF
>TRBV10-3|NA|TRBD1|TRBJ2-5
TGTGCCATCAGTGTGACTCAGGGGGCCGGGGAGACCCAGTACTTC
CAISVTQGAGETQYF
>TRBV7-3|NA|TRBD2|TRBJ2-3
TGTGCCAGCAGCGTAAGCGGGGGGGTACCGTATTTT
CASSVSGGVPYF
>TRBV11-1|NA|TRBD1|TRBJ2-7
TGTGCCAGCAGCTTAGTGCTGGGACAGGGTTCCTACGAGCAGTACTTC
CASSLVLGQGSYEQYF
>TRBV11-2|NA|NA|TRBJ2-5
TGTGCCAGCAGCTTAAATACAGCTCGCCAAGAGACCCAGTACTTC
CASSLNTARQETQYF
>TRBV19|NA|NA|TRBJ1-5
TGTGCCACCGGCAGGTACGATAATCAGCCCCAGCATTTT
CATGRYDNQPQHF
>TRBV5-6|once|TRBD1|TRBJ2-3
TGTGCCAGCAGCCCGACAGGGACAGATACGCAGTATTTT
CASSPTGTDTQYF
>TRBV4-2|NA|TRBD1|TRBJ1-5
TGTGCCAGCAGCCAACCCGACAGGGGCCATCAGCCCCAGCATTTT
CASSQPDRGHQPQHF
>TRBV6-6|NA|NA|TRBJ1-2
TGTGCCAGCAGTTCAGCCTTAACCGTTTATGGCTACACCTTC
CASSSALTVYGYTF
>TRBV15|NA|NA|TRBJ1-5
TGTGCCACCAGCAGAGGTTTGGACAGTAGCAATCAGCCCCAGCATTTT
CATSRGLDSSNQPQHF
>TRBV3-1/TRBV3-2|NA|NA|TRBJ1-5
TGTGCCAGCAGCCAAGATGGGGGAATCTCCAATCAGCCCCAGCATTTT
CASSQDGGISNQPQHF
>TRBV27|once|NA|TRBJ2-2
TGTGCCAGCAGTTTAGGGCCGGTCGGGGAGCTGTTTTTT
CASSLGPVGELFF
>TRBV6-6|NA|TRBD1|TRBJ1-5
TGTGCCGGCGGAGGGGGCTCGGATGGCAATCAGCCCCAGCATTTT
CAGGGGSDGNQPQHF
>TRBV5-6|NA|TRBD2|TRBJ2-2
TGTGCCAGCAGCTTGGGACTAGCGGTCGGGGAGCTGTTTTTT
CASSLGLAVGELFF